Presented here are 24 T cell receptor beta chains from one specimen sequenced in a study of post-analysis software for immune sequencing data. cDNA libraries for TCR beta contained unique molecular identifiers. From the PCR reads, TCRdb called clonotypes with MiXCR, one entry per CDR3 protein. The sample holds about 460,000 distinct CDR3 sequences, nearly 45% seen once. Which antigens these TCRs recognize remains unknown. Overall study results and limits: TRBV segments more frequent in patients than in controls numbered several and included TRBV5-6, TRBV5-1 and TRBV20-1.

The sample consisted of blood. The receptors here all came from a girl between 10 and 17 years old with multiple sclerosis.

The chain couples TRBV27 to TRBJ2-7; D unresolved. Per the germline V gene, CDR1 is MNHEY and CDR2 is SMNVEV (reference sequence). The CDR3 contains 12 residues. Trimming removed 7 bases from V and 2 bases from J, with 9 bases in between. CDR3 amino acids: CASMAPTYEQYF. In DNA form, the CDR3 reads TGTGCCAGCATGGCCCCGACCTACGAGCAGTACTTC.

V is TRBV25-1 and J is TRBJ2-7; a possible D gene is TRBD2 (5 bases). V was trimmed by 5 bases and J by 4 bases, leaving 18 bases between them. The CDR3 spans 15 residues. Germline values: CDR1 MGHDK, CDR2 SYGVNS. CDR3: CASSSPGSAKYEQYF. The CDR3 nucleotides are TGTGCCAGCAGTAGCCCGGGGAGCGCCAAATACGAGCAGTACTTC.

This clonotype was detected a few times. The chain uses TRBV15 and TRBJ2-7; 8 positions agree with TRBD1. Unmatched junction bases numbered 7, after V lost 5 bases and J lost 1 base. CDR1 LNHNV and CDR2 YYDKDF come from the germline V gene (reference sequence). This CDR3 spans 15 amino acids. The CDR3 coding sequence is TGTGCCACCAGCGCTGCCGGGACAGGATCCTACGAGCAGTACTTC. Protein sequence: CATSAAGTGSYEQYF.

This chain connects TRBV9 to TRBJ2-7; D tentatively fits TRBD1 or TRBD2 (5 bases each). Germline CDR1 is SGDLS and CDR2 is YYNGEE. The CDR3 consists of 15 residues. The V gene lost 3 bases and the J gene lost 0 bases, with 13 bases spanning the gap. CDR3 region: CASSGSGANSYEQYF. In DNA, the CDR3 is TGTGCCAGCAGCGGATCCGGGGCTAACTCCTACGAGCAGTACTTC.

The rearrangement joins TRBV6-5 to TRBJ2-7; 8 nucleotides match TRBD1. The CDR3 runs 14 residues. V lost 5 bases to trimming and J lost 3 bases; unmatched junction nucleotides: 6. Germline CDR1 and CDR2: MNHEY and SVGAGI. CDR3 nucleotides: TGTGCCAGCAGTCCGTCGGACAGGGTCTACGAGCAGTACTTC. Its protein is CASSPSDRVYEQYF.

The CDR3 sequence: CSARVAGYEQYF. The DNA for the CDR3 is TGCAGTGCTAGAGTTGCTGGCTACGAGCAGTACTTC. The rearrangement uses TRBV20-1 and TRBJ2-4, with D uncertain. The J call may be incorrect, as the DNA end agrees better with TRBJ2-7. The length of the CDR3 is 12 residues. CDR1 is DFQATT and CDR2 is SNEGSKA in the germline V gene (reference sequence).

This chain links TRBV4-1 with TRBJ2-1; no definite D call. The V gene's germline CDR1 is MGHRA and CDR2 YSYEKL. Trimming stripped 1 base from V and 6 bases from J, with 13 bases between. The CDR3 loop spans 15 amino acids. The DNA for the CDR3 is TGCGCCAGCAGCCAAGCGCCCTCTGGATTCAATGAGCAGTTCTTC. Residues: CASSQAPSGFNEQFF.

V gene TRBV7-3 combines with J gene TRBJ2-3; D ambiguous. V lost 0 bases and J 6 bases, leaving 10 bases between the germline ends. This CDR3 spans 14 amino acids. Germline assignment: CDR1 SGHTA and CDR2 FQGTGA. CDR3 sequence: CASSLTGMSDTQYF. The DNA of the CDR3 is TGTGCCAGCAGCTTAACGGGGATGTCGGATACGCAGTATTTT. Looking up the rest from reference TRBV7-3 and TRBJ2-3 gives the full variable domain: GAGVSQTPSNKVTEKGKYVELRCDPISGHTALYWYRQSLGQGPEFLIYFQGTGAADDSGLPNDRFFAVRPEGSVSTLKIQRTERGDSAVYLCASSLTGMSDTQYFGPGTRLTVL.

V gene TRBV6-2 or TRBV6-3 combines with J gene TRBJ1-1; D is unresolved. V lost 8 bases to trimming and J lost 2 bases, with 15 bases between them. The CDR3 extends over 14 amino acids. Germline loops: CDR1 MNHEY, CDR2 SVGEGT. CDR3 amino acids: CASRRIPPNTEAFF. The CDR3 DNA follows: TGTGCCAGCCGTCGGATTCCGCCAAACACTGAAGCTTTCTTT.

The chain combines TRBV7-2 with TRBJ2-3; no clear D gene. The germline gives CDR1 SGHTA, CDR2 FQGNSA. The CDR3 covers 17 residues. The germline V and J ends were trimmed by 5 bases and 1 base, with 19 bases remaining between them. The CDR3 is CASSPHHPEAGTDTQYF. The CDR3 DNA is TGTGCCAGCAGCCCCCATCACCCCGAGGCAGGCACAGATACGCAGTATTTT. The full variable domain, in which reference TRBV7-2 and TRBJ2-3 provide the parts outside the CDR3, is GAGVSQSPSNKVTEKGKDVELRCDPISGHTALYWYRQSLGQGLEFLIYFQGNSAPDKSGLPSDRFSAERTGGSVSTLTIQRTQQEDSAVYLCASSPHHPEAGTDTQYFGPGTRLTVL.

In the case of this clonotype: A much larger clone differs by one base, so this may be a read error. V gene TRBV20-1 combines with J gene TRBJ2-3; 7 bases fit TRBD1. Germline values: CDR1 DFQATT, CDR2 SNEGSKA (reference sequence). The trim removed 5 bases at V and 2 bases at J, leaving 4 bases unmatched. This CDR3 is built from 13 residues. As DNA, the CDR3 is TGCAGTGCTCGGACAGGTCTCACAGATACGCAGTATTTT. Its protein product is CSARTGLTDTQYF.

The chain links TRBV7-8 to TRBJ1-2; 7 positions agree with TRBD1. Germline CDR1 SGHVS, CDR2 FQNEAQ. The V segment lost 4 bases and the J segment 7 bases; nucleotides outside the gene matches: 9. The CDR3 runs to 14 residues. The CDR3 region is CASSSGQVVGGYTF. The CDR3 DNA is TGTGCCAGCAGCTCCGGACAGGTCGTAGGTGGCTACACCTTC.

This clonotype has at least ten counts. Here the CDR3 DNA reads TGCGCCAGCAGCCCCGCAGGGACGGTCCATGGCTACACCTTC. Encoded protein: CASSPAGTVHGYTF. The chain has TRBV4-1 and TRBJ1-2, with D possibly being TRBD1 (5 bases). Trimming left V 4 bases short and J 6 bases short, with 15 bases between. Germline lookup yields CDR1 MGHRA and CDR2 YSYEKL. CDR3 size: 14 residues.

The V call is TRBV28, the J call TRBJ2-7, with no clear D. CDR1 MDHEN and CDR2 SYDVKM come from the germline V gene. The CDR3 sequence is 16 residues long. V gave up 4 bases and J gave up 0 bases, with 16 bases separating them. The DNA for the CDR3 is TGTGCCAGCAGTTCCGTAGTACGCCTAAGCTCCTACGAGCAGTACTTC. This translates into CASSSVVRLSSYEQYF.

V usage is TRBV7-9 and J usage is TRBJ2-1, with 9 bases lining up with TRBD2. The V segment lost 5 bases and the J segment 10 bases; nucleotides outside the gene matches: 6. The length of the CDR3 is 13 residues. In germline, CDR1 is SEHNR, CDR2 FQNEAQ (reference sequence). CDR3 region: CASSLSGRREQFF. DNA for the CDR3: TGTGCCAGCAGCCTTAGCGGGAGAAGAGAGCAGTTCTTC. The variable domain in full, completed from reference TRBV7-9 and TRBJ2-1, reads DTGVSQNPRHKITKRGQNVTFRCDPISEHNRLYWYRQTLGQGPEFLTYFQNEAQLEKSRLLSDRFSAERPKGSFSTLEIQRTEQGDSAMYLCASSLSGRREQFFGPGTRLTVL.

The chain uses TRBV20-1 and TRBJ1-2; no reliable D call. The V end was cut by 6 bases, the J end by 7 bases, with 18 bases between. This CDR3 comprises 13 residues. CDR1 is DFQATT and CDR2 is SNEGSKA in the germline V gene (reference sequence). The chain's CDR3 is CSAELSRAGGYTF. The CDR3 bases are TGCAGTGCCGAACTTTCTCGGGCTGGTGGCTACACCTTC.

The chain carries TRBV21-1 and TRBJ2-1; no check of the table's D call, TRBD2, against the DNA was made. TRBV21-1 is designated a pseudogene. The CDR3 loop spans 17 amino acids. The CDR3 DNA reads TGTGCCAGCAGCAATAGAGGACTAGCGGGAGAAGGCAATGAGCAGTTCTTC. This codes for CASSNRGLAGEGNEQFF.

The rearrangement joins TRBV29-1 to TRBJ2-7; D gene ambiguous. Trimming removed 6 bases at V and 3 bases at J, with 12 bases between. The length of the CDR3 is 12 residues. Germline values: CDR1 SQVTM, CDR2 ANQGSEA. The CDR3 DNA reads as TGCAGCGTACAACTTCGAGGCTACGAGCAGTACTTC. Translation: CSVQLRGYEQYF.

This clonotype was seen a handful of times. The chain has TRBV5-1 and TRBJ2-4; no reliable D call. The J call may not be correct, given that the DNA end is closer to TRBJ2-7. Germline V lookup: CDR1 SGHRS, CDR2 YFSETQ. This CDR3 region has 13 residues. CDR3 in DNA: TGCGCCAGCAGCTCTCAGACCCTCTACGAGCAGTACTTC. Translation: CASSSQTLYEQYF.

This chain uses TRBV4-1 with TRBJ2-5, with D uncertain. The CDR3 consists of 14 residues. V lost 4 bases and J 0 bases, leaving 9 bases between the germline ends. Germline assignment: CDR1 MGHRA and CDR2 YSYEKL. The CDR3 DNA is TGCGCCAGCAGCCGACAAAAGTACCAAGAGACCCAGTACTTC. Translation: CASSRQKYQETQYF.

For the CDR3, the DNA is TGCAGCGTTGCTCAGGGGGCGGTTCAGCCCCAGCATTTT. Amino acids: CSVAQGAVQPQHF. This chain links TRBV29-1 with TRBJ1-5, with 8 nucleotides matching TRBD1. The CDR3 is 13 residues long. With 4 bases clipped from V and 6 bases from J, the junction kept 5 bases outside the gene matches. In germline, CDR1 is SQVTM, CDR2 ANQGSEA.

The table lists this clonotype with a few counts. The CDR3 loop reads CASKGGTSGNQETQYF. The CDR3 region has the DNA TGCGCCAGCAAAGGAGGGACTAGCGGAAACCAAGAGACCCAGTACTTC. The chain couples TRBV10-2 to TRBJ2-5, with 11 nucleotides matching TRBD2. Per germline, CDR1 WSHSY and CDR2 SAAADI. J lost 0 bases, V lost 7 bases, and 7 bases had no gene match. CDR3 length: 16 residues.

This sequence joins TRBV9 and TRBJ2-5; no clear D. Germline CDR1 SGDLS, CDR2 YYNGEE. The CDR3 totals 14 residues. The germline V and J ends were trimmed by 4 bases and 4 bases, with 14 bases remaining between them. For the CDR3, the DNA is TGTGCCAGCAGCATCGGGCCCTCTGGAGAGACCCAGTACTTC. Translating it yields CASSIGPSGETQYF.

V usage is TRBV12-3 or TRBV12-4 and J usage is TRBJ2-7; tentative D call: TRBD2 (5 bases). The CDR3 has 13 amino acids. The V end lost 6 bases, the J end lost 3 bases, and 12 bases lay between the germline ends. DNA for the CDR3: TGTGCCAGCAGACCCTCCGCGGGCTACGAGCAGTACTTC. This sequence encodes CASRPSAGYEQYF.